The subject of this entry is one TCR beta chain. As yet, its antigen is unknown. This sample stems from a study of shared clonotypes between healthy human individuals. Points from the study as a whole: Larger richness was generally estimated for naive than memory subsets.

The study separated CD4+ cells into CD45RA+ naive and CD45RA-negative memory subsets. At a deep level, the assay was run. The protocol was immunoSEQ multiplex PCR, while the TCRdb copy is restricted to in-frame clones and leaves out a portion. Among millions of clones listed, roughly nine tenths were seen once. The V and J ends lost 6 bases and 1 base respectively, with 16 bases between them. The germline gives CDR1 SNHLY, CDR2 FYNNEI. The CDR3 totals 16 residues. The rearrangement links TRBV2 to TRBJ1-3, with D maybe TRBD1 (6 bases). The TCR sequence derives from a man aged 18-30 years in good health. Sample: naive CD4+ T cells sorted from blood. Subset described: CD45RA+ positively selected. The chain's CDR3 is CASRLPDSWSGNTIYF. CDR3 DNA sequence: TGTGCCAGCAGGTTACCGGACAGTTGGTCTGGAAACACCATATATTTT. Full variable domain (outside the CDR3, taken from reference TRBV2 and TRBJ1-3): EPEVTQTPSHQVTQMGQEVILRCVPISNHLYFYWYRQILGQKVEFLVSFYNNEISEKSEIFDDQFSVERPDGSNFTLKIRSTKLEDSAMYFCASRLPDSWSGNTIYFGEGSWLTVV.